One and the same sample provided the 9 T cell receptor beta chains below, sequenced in a study of PD-1 blockade in classical Hodgkin lymphoma. Assay used: immunoSEQ multiplex PCR; TCRdb lists only in-frame clones, some missing. The sample lists 70,000 or so clones, about 92% occurring once. Each patient's relapse followed autologous stem cell transplantation, and brentuximab vedotin exposure varied. Sequenced material: peripheral blood mononuclear cells (PBMCs), taken at baseline. These receptors all come from a human donor with classical Hodgkin lymphoma.

The V gene is TRBV27, the J gene TRBJ2-7; 11 bases line up with TRBD1. Germline lookup yields CDR1 MNHEY and CDR2 SMNVEV (reference sequence). J gave up 2 bases and V 5 bases, and 2 bases lay outside the gene matches. This CDR3 is built from 14 residues. The CDR3 DNA follows: TGTGCCAGCAGTCCGGGACAGGGGGCCTACGAGCAGTACTTC. It is translated as CASSPGQGAYEQYF.

The chain joins TRBV28 to TRBJ2-7; the D is unclear. The CDR3 contains 16 residues. Trimming removed 4 bases from V and 3 bases from J, with 19 bases in between. Germline assignment: CDR1 MDHEN and CDR2 SYDVKM. The CDR3 DNA sequence: TGTGCCAGCAGTTCCCCACAACCGACCCCCAGCTACGAGCAGTACTTC. Encoded protein: CASSSPQPTPSYEQYF. Supplemented by reference TRBV28 and TRBJ2-7, the full variable domain reads DVKVTQSSRYLVKRTGEKVFLECVQDMDHENMFWYRQDPGLGLRLIYFSYDVKMKEKGDIPEGYSVSREKKERFSLILESASTNQTSMYLCASSSPQPTPSYEQYFGPGTRLTVT.

This chain uses TRBV15 with TRBJ2-2; TRBD1 agrees at 8 bases. The CDR3 runs to 16 residues. The germline V gene encodes CDR1 LNHNV and CDR2 YYDKDF (reference sequence). V dropped 0 bases and J dropped 4; count of bases not matched to a gene: 4. DNA of the CDR3: TGTGCCACCAGCAGAGACAGGGGGCCCGGCACCGGGGAGCTGTTTTTT. Residues: CATSRDRGPGTGELFF.

This chain uses TRBV19 with TRBJ2-7; D gene uncertain. V was pared by 0 bases and J by 0 bases, with 9 bases between. In germline, CDR1 is LNHDA, CDR2 SQIVND (reference sequence). The CDR3 length is 15 residues. CDR3 coding DNA: TGTGCCAGTAGTATAGACACAGACTTCTCCTACGAGCAGTACTTC. This gives the protein CASSIDTDFSYEQYF.

The J gene is TRBJ2-4, the V gene TRBV7-6; no clear D gene. Per germline, CDR1 SGHVS and CDR2 FNYEAQ. Trimming removed 5 bases from V and 6 bases from J, with 8 bases in between. The CDR3 is 12 residues long. The CDR3 sequence: CASSPLGNIQYF. CDR3 DNA: TGTGCCAGCAGCCCCCTGGGAAACATTCAGTACTTC.

The V call is TRBV28, the J call TRBJ1-1; 8 positions agree with TRBD1. CDR1 is MDHEN and CDR2 is SYDVKM in the germline V gene. The CDR3 has 18 amino acids. After removal of 2 bases from V and 3 bases from J, the junction contained 14 bases not matched to a gene. The CDR3 DNA is TGTGCCAGCAGTTTACCAGTCCGGCAGGGGGCCGGTGACACTGAAGCTTTCTTT. It translates to CASSLPVRQGAGDTEAFF.

The chain combines TRBV2 with TRBJ1-1; 9 positions match TRBD1. Germline V gives CDR1 SNHLY, CDR2 FYNNEI. The length of the CDR3 is 12 residues. Trimming at V came to 11 bases and at J to 6 bases, leaving 7 bases not matched to a gene. The CDR3: CAVTGGLPEAFF. The CDR3 bases are TGTGCCGTGACAGGGGGGTTGCCTGAAGCTTTCTTT.

The J gene is TRBJ1-1, the V gene TRBV14; D perhaps matches TRBD1 (5 bases). CDR3 length: 13 amino acids. V lost 3 bases, J lost 5 bases, and 10 bases lay in between. Germline V lookup: CDR1 SGHDN, CDR2 FVKESK. CDR3 bases: TGTGCCAGCAGCCAGGGGCTGGGGACTGAAGCTTTCTTT. This codes for CASSQGLGTEAFF.

This clone has just one count. The V call is TRBV27, the J call TRBJ2-7; D is possibly TRBD1 (5 bases). The CDR3 runs to 13 residues. Germline-derived CDR1 and CDR2 are MNHEY and SMNVEV (reference sequence). Trimming pared 0 bases from V and 6 bases from J, leaving 9 bases between. The CDR3 DNA is TGTGCCAGCAGTTTATCTTCAGGGTCCGAGCAGTACTTC. It codes for CASSLSSGSEQYF.